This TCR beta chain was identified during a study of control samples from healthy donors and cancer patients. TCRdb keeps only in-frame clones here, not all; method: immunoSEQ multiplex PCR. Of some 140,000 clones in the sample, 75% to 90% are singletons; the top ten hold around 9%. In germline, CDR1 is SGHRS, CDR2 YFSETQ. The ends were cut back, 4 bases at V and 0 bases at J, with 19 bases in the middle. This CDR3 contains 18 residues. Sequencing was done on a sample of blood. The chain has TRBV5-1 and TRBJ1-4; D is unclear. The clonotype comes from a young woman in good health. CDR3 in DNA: TGCGCCAGCAGCGCCTGGGCGGGGAGCCATGCAACTAATGAAAAACTGTTTTTT. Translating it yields CASSAWAGSHATNEKLFF.